This T cell receptor beta chain was identified in a study of T-cell memory formation after mild COVID-19. Study at large: The TCR clusters were mostly specific to one donor.

Via MiXCR, TCRdb re-called the 5' RACE reads, giving one row per CDR3 protein. The sample shows fewer than 500,000 distinct CDR3 sequences, around a quarter of them seen only once. The CDR3 runs to 14 residues. From germline, CDR1 is DFQATT and CDR2 SNEGSKA (reference sequence). The trim removed 6 bases at V and 3 bases at J, leaving 8 bases unmatched. Overall study results and limits: Contracting CD4+ clones were located mainly in CM and EM, and CD8+ clones in EMRA. Clones shrinking between day 15 and 85 showed a balanced CD4/CD8 split, and those that grew later tilted toward CD4+. That cross-reactive memory joined was suggested by some responding clones appearing in pre-infection memory.

Comments on this clonotype: Its antigen is undetermined.

The source material was PBMCs or a T cell subset sorted from them (not recorded which). The receptor's source is an adult woman who had mild COVID-19 (a few samples of this study predate the infection). Cell type and time point are not known. V gene TRBV20-1 combines with J gene TRBJ2-5; 9 nucleotides align to TRBD1. For the CDR3, the DNA is TGCAGTGCCCACCCCTGGACAGGGGAAGAGACCCAGTACTTC. Its protein product is CSAHPWTGEETQYF.